This T cell receptor beta chain was observed in a study of cytomegalovirus exposure and HLA in healthy donors (dated by TCRdb to 2016 to 2017). About the full investigation: An earlier analysis of some 620 of the donors reported 276 Gb of sequence data and 117 million unique TCR beta sequences obtained from about 180 million T cells. Among the approximately 400 genotyped donors, around 79% belonged to the genetic ancestry cluster associated with self-reported Caucasian donors. The study aimed to test whether cataloging public T cell receptors could reveal signatures of past pathogen exposure. Alongside the repertoire data, information on donor age, sex, ethnicity and CMV serostatus was compiled. Four to six DR-DQ haplotypes were handled as single units for association and clustering because linkage in the cohort was strong. Class I and class II HLA loci were covered by the typing at four-digit resolution. In addition to the first cohort of 666 subjects, a separate validation cohort of 130 or so different subjects was used. An earlier analysis of some 500 of the donors used high-throughput TCR beta sequencing to judge whether each TCR beta V gene segment behaved as functional or pseudogenic. Rather than drawing on any new phenotypic data, the later analysis identified candidate immune exposures from TCR beta sequences and the way those sequences occurred across donors. Across 398 genotyped donors of the cohort, an average of approximately 240,000 unique TCR beta nucleotide sequences per donor were sequenced, and 15% to 20% of those sequences were non-productive. About 320 gigabases of sequencing data and some 85 million unique TCR sequences were included in an early release covering several hundred HLA-typed donors. In a later analysis, previously published TCR beta repertoires from some 640 donors were re-analyzed and high-resolution HLA genotyping was added so that TCR occurrence patterns could be studied. The number of donors typed differed by locus, with roughly 620-630 for A, B, C, DRB1 and DQB1, roughly 520 for DQA1, 600 to 610 for DPA1, and over 400 for DPB1. All discovery cohort repertoires had been generated on a single sequencing platform. High-throughput TCR immunosequencing, statistical association of individual TCRs with disease status, and machine learning were combined to predict cytomegalovirus infection status. A later genetic analysis took genome-wide SNP genotypes for 398 of the 666 donors and used that subset as a discovery cohort. Using immunosequencing, the study profiled T cell repertoires from some 670 subjects and related those repertoires to cytomegalovirus serostatus. Overall study results and their limits: A further reported finding was that TCR beta sequences accurately predicted the HLA-A and HLA-B alleles for most subjects in the first cohort. Correlated functional status among segregating V segments might be attributable to linkage disequilibrium, but an unknown experimental factor could not be ruled out. A later analysis found that TCR association rates varied across HLA loci, with DRB1 alleles showing the most associated TCRs and HLA-C alleles the fewest. Broadly in line with IMGT annotations, most TCR beta V segments showed up in productive rearrangements about 90% or about 30% of the time in an earlier analysis of roughly 590 of the donors. In the study, 150 to 200 TCR beta chains were listed as associated with cytomegalovirus. When HLA alleles, especially DR and DQ, strongly co-occurred, attributing TCR associations to individual alleles was difficult. A later analysis found that HLA-associated TCR beta chains were more clonally expanded and had lower generation probabilities than equally common non-associated chains. This cohort had only TCR beta chains sequenced, and the lack of alpha or paired-chain data limited which features could be detected. The presence/absence analyses assumed that sequencing depth was roughly uniform across donors, and that assumption may not be true. In both the original and validation cohorts, the classifier was reported to diagnose cytomegalovirus status with high specificity and sensitivity. Several of the top co-occurrence clusters appeared to be linked to parvovirus B19, influenza, CMV and Epstein-Barr virus, according to a later analysis. At a false discovery rate of 0.05, a later analysis linked some 18,000 TCR beta sequences to specific HLA alleles. A group of highly shared sequence variants was considered likely to be a technical artifact of the sequencing pipeline. An association between a missense DCLRE1C variant and V-gene and J-gene trimming of TCR beta chains was found in a later genetic analysis and replicated in an independent cohort. A few of the identified cytomegalovirus-associated TCR beta chains were confirmed in vitro to be specific for cytomegalovirus antigens. According to a later genetic analysis, donors in an Asian-associated ancestry cluster had fewer N-insertions in productive TCRs than the approximately 690-donor mean. Because HLA typing was missing for some donors at each locus, association tests included only the typed subset. Most TCR sequences were seen in very few donors, while some public TCRs were found in many individuals. Because the 87-base-pair reads could not distinguish some IMGT-functional V segments, including TRBV6-2 and TRBV6-3, those segments were excluded. A later analysis found that most CMV-associated TCR beta chains appeared HLA-restricted, with HLA associations seemingly driven largely by CMV exposure. According to the authors, the approach could potentially be generalized to other disease states and immunological phenotypes. The earlier analysis of approximately 540 of the donors excluded some 16 rarely observed V segments, including chromosome 9 orphons, because counts were too low. The only immune exposure information available for the cohort was CMV serostatus.

The cohort was made up of 500 to 800 healthy bone marrow donors. Cohort members were all nominally healthy when sampled, although unrecorded immune exposures were likely present. The donor was CMV seronegative and belonged to the group of several hundred seronegative cohort members. A peripheral blood sample was collected from each donor, and TCR beta sequencing was performed on peripheral blood mononuclear cells. The Qiagen DNeasy Blood Extraction Kit was used to extract genomic DNA from the blood cell samples. Its CDR3 holds 16 amino acids, cysteine through phenylalanine. Only the CDR3 portion is preserved as DNA: 48 bases, with reading frame beginning at the first base. Here V drops 1 base and J drops 0 bases, and the junction holds 3 bases not matched to any gene. As encoded in the germline V gene, CDR1 is MGHRA while CDR2 is YSYEKL. Libraries were built with the immunoSEQ multiplex PCR assay. For the multiplex PCR, a mixture combining 60 forward primers for TCR Vbeta segments and 13 reverse primers for TCR Jbeta segments was used. A multiplex PCR assay on genomic DNA amplified the CDR3 region of rearranged TCR beta genes. The Illumina HiSeq System was used to sequence the amplified TCR beta libraries as 87-base-pair reads. The study's own analysis went as follows. In a later analysis, approximately 74 million unique TCR beta chains were counted across the roughly 700 repertoires, and approximately 11 million of these chains were shared by at least two donors. To remove PCR and sequencing errors, raw reads were error-corrected and collapsed into unique sequences using a nearest-neighbor algorithm that merged closely related sequences. CDR3 sequences were aligned to IMGT reference sequences to assign V, D and J gene segments. For a sequence to be retained, a match of at least six nucleotides to both a V gene segment and a J gene segment was required. Rearrangements were called productive when the CDR3 lacked stop codons and stayed in frame with V and J; all others were non-productive. Following IMGT convention, CDR3 was defined as the stretch from the second conserved V-encoded cysteine up to the conserved J-encoded phenylalanine. The earlier analysis of about 640 of the donors excluded any sequence lacking an unambiguous match to a single V gene segment. In an earlier analysis of approximately 590 of the donors, a V segment was called functional when productive rearrangements were above 56.7%, and segregating when the standard deviation between donors exceeded 5%. A statistical classification framework was built to diagnose cytomegalovirus status from the catalog of TCR beta chain sequences. V and J gene assignment, in a later analysis, came from comparing TCR nucleotide sequences with IMGT/GENE-DB human TR gene sequences. The TCRdist pipeline was used in a later analysis to assign CDR3 sequences and most-parsimonious VDJ recombination scenarios. In a later analysis, each TCR beta chain was defined by its CDR3 amino acid sequence together with its V-gene family, and reads lacking a unique V-gene family were excluded. As a way to deal with suspected cross-contamination and a sequencing artifact, a later analysis dropped roughly 620 nucleotide sequences that were highly shared and had low generation probability. In a later analysis, a clonal expansion index was calculated for each public chain from normalized within-repertoire ranks of inferred template counts. A later analysis computed generation probabilities with a VDJ recombination model fitted to out-of-frame rearrangements, and checked the results against IGoR. A later analysis scored TCR-TCR, TCR-HLA and TCR-CMV co-occurrence with hypergeometric tests, applying a repertoire-size bias correction to TCR pairs. A later analysis estimated false discovery rates by permuting HLA or CMV assignments 20 times. A later analysis grouped co-occurring TCRs with DBSCAN, adding TCRdist sequence similarity when clustering within HLA-allele-positive subsets. Repertoires with fewer than 30,000 or more than 120,000 public chains, plus five repertoires with anomalous nucleotide sharing, were excluded from co-occurrence clustering. What TCRdb holds here is the immuneACCESS table cut down to in-frame rearrangements. Part of the clones is not present; checked against another copy, under half of the missing clones reflect an unresolved V gene, and the others are unexplained. V and J calls and clone size are copied from that table; D and trimming were computed from the DNA. The sample profile shows 140,000 to 150,000 clones; over 8% of them were found once. 1.8% of the sample lies in the top ten.

This clone was counted between two and nine times. This clone's antigen is unknown. Base qualities are missing; no much larger clone stands one base away. The sequence was obtained from a male donor in good health and CMV-seronegative. Rearrangement joined TRBV4-1 to TRBJ2-3, with 8 middle bases fitting TRBD1. Sample: PBMCs. At the DNA level, the sequence is TGCGCCAGCAGCCAAGGGCAGGGGGCGAGCACAGATACGCAGTATTTT. Translated, it reads CASSQGQGASTDTQYF.